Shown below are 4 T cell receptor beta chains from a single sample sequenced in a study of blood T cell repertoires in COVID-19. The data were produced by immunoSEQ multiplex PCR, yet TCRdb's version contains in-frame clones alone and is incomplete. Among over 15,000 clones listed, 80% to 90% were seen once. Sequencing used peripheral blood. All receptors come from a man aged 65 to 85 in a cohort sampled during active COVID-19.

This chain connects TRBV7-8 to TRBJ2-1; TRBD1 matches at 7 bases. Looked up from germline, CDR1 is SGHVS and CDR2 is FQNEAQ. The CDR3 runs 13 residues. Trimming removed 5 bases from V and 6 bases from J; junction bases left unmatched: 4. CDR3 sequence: CASSGTVSNEQFF. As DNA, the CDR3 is TGTGCCAGCAGCGGGACAGTGAGCAATGAGCAGTTCTTC. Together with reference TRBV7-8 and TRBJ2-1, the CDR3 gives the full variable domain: GAGVSQSPRYKVAKRGQDVALRCDPISGHVSLFWYQQALGQGPEFLTYFQNEAQLDKSGLPSDRFFAERPEGSVSTLKIQRTQQEDSAVYLCASSGTVSNEQFFGPGTRLTVL.

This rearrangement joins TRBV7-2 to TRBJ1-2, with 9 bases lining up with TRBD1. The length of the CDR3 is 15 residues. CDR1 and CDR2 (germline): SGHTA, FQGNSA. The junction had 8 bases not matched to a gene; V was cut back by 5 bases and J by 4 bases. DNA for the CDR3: TGTGCCAGCAGCAACGACAGGGGGGAGAGCTATGGCTACACCTTC. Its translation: CASSNDRGESYGYTF.

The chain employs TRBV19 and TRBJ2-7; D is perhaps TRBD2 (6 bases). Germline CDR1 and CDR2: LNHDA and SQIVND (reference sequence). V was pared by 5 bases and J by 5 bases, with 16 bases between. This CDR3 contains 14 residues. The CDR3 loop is CASSRGDSRHEQYF. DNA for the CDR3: TGTGCCAGTAGTCGCGGGGACTCAAGACACGAGCAGTACTTC.

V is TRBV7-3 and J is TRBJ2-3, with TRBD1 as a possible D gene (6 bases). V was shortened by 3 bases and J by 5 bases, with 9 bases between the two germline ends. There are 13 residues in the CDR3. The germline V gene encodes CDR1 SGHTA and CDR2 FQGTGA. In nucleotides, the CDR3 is TGTGCCAGCAGCTTTATACAGGGAGATACGCAGTATTTT. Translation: CASSFIQGDTQYF.